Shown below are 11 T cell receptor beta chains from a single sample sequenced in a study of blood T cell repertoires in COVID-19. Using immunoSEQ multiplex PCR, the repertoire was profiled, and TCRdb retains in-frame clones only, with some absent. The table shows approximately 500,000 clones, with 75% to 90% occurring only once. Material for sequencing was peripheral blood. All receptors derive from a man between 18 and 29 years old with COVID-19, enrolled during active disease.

The CDR3: CASSPSGRRRDEQYF. Here the CDR3 DNA reads TGTGCCAGCAGCCCTAGCGGGAGGAGGCGGGACGAGCAGTACTTC. This rearrangement joins TRBV11-2 to TRBJ2-7, with 11 bases that match TRBD2. The germline V gene encodes CDR1 SGHAT and CDR2 FQNNGV. J lost 5 bases, V lost 5 bases, and 8 bases had no gene match. The CDR3 covers 15 residues.

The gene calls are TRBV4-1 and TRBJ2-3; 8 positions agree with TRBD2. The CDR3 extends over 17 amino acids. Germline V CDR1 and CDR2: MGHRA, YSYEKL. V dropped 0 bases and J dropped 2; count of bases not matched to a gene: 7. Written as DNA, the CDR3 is TGCGCCAGCAGCCAAGATTTTGGTAGCGGGGTCACAGATACGCAGTATTTT. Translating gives CASSQDFGSGVTDTQYF.

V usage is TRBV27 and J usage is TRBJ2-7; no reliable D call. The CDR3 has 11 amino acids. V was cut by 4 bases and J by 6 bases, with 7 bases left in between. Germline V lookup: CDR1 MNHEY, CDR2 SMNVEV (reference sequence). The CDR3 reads CASSSSGEQYF. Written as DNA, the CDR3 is TGTGCCAGCAGTTCCTCCGGCGAGCAGTACTTC.

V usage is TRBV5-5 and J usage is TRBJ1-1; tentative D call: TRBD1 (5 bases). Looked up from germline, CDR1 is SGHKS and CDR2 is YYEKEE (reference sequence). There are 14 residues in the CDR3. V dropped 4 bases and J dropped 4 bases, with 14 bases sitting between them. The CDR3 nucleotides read TGTGCCAGCAGCCCAGGCGCAGGGCGCACTGAAGCTTTCTTT. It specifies CASSPGAGRTEAFF.

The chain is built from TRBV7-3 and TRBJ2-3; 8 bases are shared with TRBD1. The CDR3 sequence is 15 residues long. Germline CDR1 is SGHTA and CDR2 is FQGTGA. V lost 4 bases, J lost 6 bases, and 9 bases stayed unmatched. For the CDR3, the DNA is TGTGCCAGCAGCTCCTCAGGGGGCGCATCGGATACGCAGTATTTT. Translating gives CASSSSGGASDTQYF.

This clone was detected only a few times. CDR3 DNA sequence: TGTGCCAGTAGTATAGACAGGGGGATCAATCAGCCCCAGCATTTT. Amino acids: CASSIDRGINQPQHF. V gene TRBV19 combines with J gene TRBJ1-5, with 7 positions matching TRBD1. This CDR3 spans 15 amino acids. The V gene's germline CDR1 is LNHDA and CDR2 SQIVND (reference sequence). Germline trimming cut 0 bases from V and 3 bases from J; bases unmatched to any gene: 2.

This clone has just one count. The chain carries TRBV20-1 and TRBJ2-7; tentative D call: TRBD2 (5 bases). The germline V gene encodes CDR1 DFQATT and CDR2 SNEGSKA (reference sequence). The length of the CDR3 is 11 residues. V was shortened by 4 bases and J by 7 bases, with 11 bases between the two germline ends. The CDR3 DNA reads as TGCAGTGCTATAGGGTCGGGGGAGCAGTACTTC. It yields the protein CSAIGSGEQYF.

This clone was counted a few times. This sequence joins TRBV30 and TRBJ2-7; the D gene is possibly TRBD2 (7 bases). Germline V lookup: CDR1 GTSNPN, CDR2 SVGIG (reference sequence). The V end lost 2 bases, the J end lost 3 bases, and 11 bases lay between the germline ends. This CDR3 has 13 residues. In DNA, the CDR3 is TGTGCCTGGAGTTTGGGAGGGGGCTACGAGCAGTACTTC. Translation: CAWSLGGGYEQYF.

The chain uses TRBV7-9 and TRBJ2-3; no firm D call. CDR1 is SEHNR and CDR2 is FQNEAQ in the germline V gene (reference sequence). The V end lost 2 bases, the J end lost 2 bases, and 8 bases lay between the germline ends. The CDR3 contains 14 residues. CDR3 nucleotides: TGTGCCAGCAGCTTATATGAGGACACAGATACGCAGTATTTT. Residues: CASSLYEDTDTQYF. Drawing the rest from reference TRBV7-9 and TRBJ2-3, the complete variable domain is DTGVSQNPRHKITKRGQNVTFRCDPISEHNRLYWYRQTLGQGPEFLTYFQNEAQLEKSRLLSDRFSAERPKGSFSTLEIQRTEQGDSAMYLCASSLYEDTDTQYFGPGTRLTVL.

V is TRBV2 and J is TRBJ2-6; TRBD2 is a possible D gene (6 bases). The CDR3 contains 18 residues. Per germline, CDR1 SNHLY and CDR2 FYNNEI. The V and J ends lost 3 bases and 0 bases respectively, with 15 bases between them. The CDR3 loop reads CASSDSGLPLSGANVLTF. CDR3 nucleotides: TGTGCCAGCAGTGATTCGGGACTGCCACTCTCTGGGGCCAACGTCCTGACTTTC.

DNA of the CDR3: TGTGCCAGCAGCATACCAACGGACAGGGGTGGCTACACCTTC. Translating it yields CASSIPTDRGGYTF. V is TRBV7-2 and J is TRBJ1-2; 9 bases fit TRBD1. The CDR3 loop spans 14 amino acids. V shed 5 bases, J shed 7 bases, and the junction held 8 bases outside the gene matches. In germline, CDR1 is SGHTA, CDR2 FQGNSA.